This T cell receptor (beta chain) was found in a study of T cells expressing NK-cell markers. Study-wide background: The authors derived TCR beta repertoires from sorted CD3+CD56+NKG2C+, CD3+CD56+NKG2C- and CD3+CD56-NKG2C+ T cells. Study results and caveats: One observes that, in four donors, these clonotypes were also the leading ones within the CD3+CD56-NKG2C+ fraction. In roughly 6 donors, dominant CD3+CD56+NKG2C+ clones formed roughly 1.0-7.5% of CD8+ cells.

As regards this clonotype: Its antigen is unidentified.

This CDR3 comprises 16 residues. Germline CDR1 is LGHNT and CDR2 is FRNRAP. Each CDR3 protein gets one entry in TCRdb, which reprocessed the 5' RACE reads and gives no DNA. Here the sample table reports 300,000 to 450,000 distinct CDR3 sequences. This receptor was identified in a man aged 18-69 years in good health. This chain connects TRBV12-5 to TRBJ2-2. The specimen was blood T cells: a sorted CD56 or NKG2C T cell subset, CD4+ or CD8+ T cells, or bulk PBMC T cells (not recorded which). The CDR3 loop is CASGLVTSPETGELFF. The full variable domain, completed using reference TRBV12-5 and TRBJ2-2, is DARVTQTPRHKVTEMGQEVTMRCQPILGHNTVFWYRQTMMQGLELLAYFRNRAPLDDSGMPKDRFSAEMPDATLATLKIQPSEPRDSAVYFCASGLVTSPETGELFFGEGSRLTVL.